These T cell receptor beta chains were read from a single sample in a study of CD8 T cells in Susac syndrome. TCRdb used MiXCR to reprocess the immunoSEQ multiplex PCR reads, holding one entry per CDR3 protein. The table records about 130,000 distinct CDR3 sequences, 91% of them present only once. Material for sequencing was CD8+ T cells from PBMCs. Receptor source: a human donor with multiple sclerosis. The CDR3 runs from the conserved cysteine through the conserved F or W. A D gene is named only where the DNA matches it firmly. A clone size is listed for some rows: how often the clone was seen (once, few, many), or a class if it is expanded.

v_gene,j_gene,d_gene,abundance,CDR3aa,CDR3nt
TRBV5-1,TRBJ2-5,NA,NA,CASSLVRETQYF,TGCGCCAGCAGCTTGGTGCGGGAGACCCAGTACTTC
TRBV29-1,TRBJ2-7,NA,NA,CSVVASGLGHYYEQYF,TGCAGCGTTGTTGCCTCGGGGCTTGGGCATTACTACGAGCAGTACTTC
TRBV29-1,TRBJ2-7,NA,NA,CSGVDGLSYEQYF,TGCAGCGGGGTGGACGGCCTCTCCTACGAGCAGTACTTC
TRBV7-2,TRBJ2-3,TRBD2,once,CASSWTSGPTDTQYF,TGTGCCAGCAGCTGGACTAGCGGTCCCACAGATACGCAGTATTTT
TRBV7-9,TRBJ1-5,NA,NA,CASSAQGGNQPQHF,TGTGCCAGCAGTGCCCAGGGTGGCAATCAGCCCCAGCATTTT
TRBV2,TRBJ2-2,NA,NA,CASSAFTGLNTGELFF,TGTGCCAGCAGTGCCTTTACGGGACTGAACACCGGGGAGCTGTTTTTT
TRBV27,TRBJ2-7,TRBD1,NA,CASSPSSGGVDYEQYF,TGTGCCAGCAGCCCCAGCTCAGGGGGCGTTGACTACGAGCAGTACTTC
TRBV5-6,TRBJ2-7,NA,NA,CASSFSSGRYEQYF,TGTGCCAGCAGCTTTTCATCCGGTCGGTACGAGCAGTACTTC
TRBV7-9,TRBJ2-7,TRBD1,NA,CASSLEIGTVSDEQYF,TGTGCCAGCAGCTTAGAGATCGGGACAGTTAGTGACGAGCAGTACTTC
TRBV25-1,TRBJ1-1,NA,once,CAVGEEAFF,TGTGCGGTGGGCGAAGAAGCTTTCTTT
TRBV3-1,TRBJ2-5,NA,NA,CASSQEPNKETQYF,TGTGCCAGCAGCCAAGAGCCTAACAAGGAGACCCAGTACTTC
TRBV19,TRBJ2-3,NA,NA,CAAQGGSTDTQYF,TGTGCCGCCCAGGGGGGGAGCACAGATACGCAGTATTTT
TRBV24-1,TRBJ2-7,TRBD1,NA,CATSATGGEYEQYF,TGTGCCACCAGTGCGACAGGGGGCGAATACGAGCAGTACTTC
TRBV20-1,TRBJ2-3,TRBD2,NA,CSATRTSGSADTQYF,TGCAGTGCCACCCGGACTAGCGGGAGTGCAGATACGCAGTATTTT
TRBV9,TRBJ1-3,NA,NA,CASSVGSSTTMGNTIYF,TGTGCCAGCAGCGTCGGTAGTAGCACGACAATGGGAAACACCATATATTTT
TRBV5-4,TRBJ1-1,NA,NA,CASSLGAETEAFF,TGTGCCAGCAGCCTGGGGGCCGAGACTGAAGCTTTCTTT
TRBV5-1,TRBJ2-7,NA,NA,CASRGEPSYEQYF,TGCGCCAGCAGGGGGGAGCCATCCTACGAGCAGTACTTC
TRBV7-3,TRBJ2-6,NA,NA,CASSLRGGAGRGPSGANVLTF,TGTGCCAGCAGCTTAAGAGGTGGGGCGGGAAGGGGGCCCTCTGGGGCCAACGTCCTGACTTTC
TRBV29-1,TRBJ2-7,NA,NA,CSVDSSYEQYF,TGCAGCGTTGACTCGAGCTACGAGCAGTACTTC
TRBV4-2,TRBJ2-7,TRBD2,few,CASSQVSGSSYEQYF,TGTGCCAGCAGCCAAGTGAGCGGGAGCTCCTACGAGCAGTACTTC
TRBV29-1,TRBJ2-1,NA,NA,CSVEPGPSYNEQFF,TGCAGCGTTGAACCGGGACCTTCCTACAATGAGCAGTTCTTC
TRBV9,TRBJ2-6,NA,NA,CASSVARGAGANVLTF,TGTGCCAGCAGCGTAGCTAGGGGGGCTGGGGCCAACGTCCTGACTTTC
TRBV7-8,TRBJ1-5,NA,NA,CASDYNNDRSVQPQHF,TGTGCCAGCGACTACAATAACGACAGGTCGGTTCAGCCCCAGCATTTT
TRBV7-2,TRBJ2-3,TRBD2,NA,CASSLPSGSEVESTDTQYF,TGTGCCAGCAGCCTTCCTAGCGGGAGTGAGGTCGAGAGCACAGATACGCAGTATTTT
TRBV28,TRBJ2-3,NA,NA,CASEERADTQYF,TGTGCCAGCGAGGAGCGGGCAGATACGCAGTATTTT
TRBV7-8,TRBJ2-7,TRBD2,NA,CASSFSGLAHASEQYF,TGTGCCAGCAGCTTCTCCGGACTAGCCCATGCTAGCGAGCAGTACTTC
TRBV7-8,TRBJ1-5,TRBD1,NA,CASSLEGGQGRQPQHF,TGTGCCAGCAGCTTAGAAGGGGGACAGGGCCGTCAGCCCCAGCATTTT
TRBV7-9,TRBJ2-7,NA,NA,CASSPGAFSVYEQYF,TGTGCCAGCAGCCCGGGGGCGTTCTCGGTCTACGAGCAGTACTTC
TRBV7-6,TRBJ2-1,NA,NA,CASSGNYNEQFF,TGTGCCAGCAGCGGAAACTACAATGAGCAGTTCTTC
TRBV6-5,TRBJ1-1,NA,NA,CASSYSEGPNSAFF,TGTGCCAGCAGTTACTCTGAGGGGCCCAATTCGGCTTTCTTT
TRBV9,TRBJ2-3,TRBD2,few,CASSVTSGFTDTQYF,TGTGCCAGCAGCGTAACTAGCGGATTCACAGATACGCAGTATTTT
TRBV11-3,TRBJ2-3,NA,NA,CASSLVATDTQYF,TGTGCCAGCAGCTTAGTGGCTACAGATACGCAGTATTTT
TRBV6-1,TRBJ2-7,TRBD1,NA,CASSEARTGTHEQYF,TGTGCCAGCAGTGAAGCGAGGACAGGGACTCACGAGCAGTACTTC
TRBV7-2,TRBJ2-7,NA,NA,CASSLLLYEQYF,TGTGCCAGCAGCTTATTACTTTACGAGCAGTACTTC
TRBV29-1,TRBJ2-5,NA,once,CSVSYLQEGQETQYF,TGCAGCGTTTCCTACCTACAGGAGGGACAAGAGACCCAGTACTTC
TRBV27,TRBJ1-2,TRBD1,NA,CASSLSSGTGANYGYTF,TGTGCCAGCAGTTTGAGTTCCGGGACAGGGGCTAACTATGGCTACACCTTC
TRBV28,TRBJ2-6,NA,NA,CASSLQDSYSGANVLTF,TGTGCCAGCAGTTTACAGGACAGTTACTCTGGGGCCAACGTCCTGACTTTC
TRBV10-3,TRBJ1-3,NA,NA,CAISESSISGNTIYF,TGTGCCATCAGTGAGTCGTCGATCTCTGGAAACACCATATATTTT
TRBV7-9,TRBJ2-3,NA,once,CASSLAQAVVGTDTQYF,TGTGCCAGCAGCTTAGCGCAGGCGGTTGTGGGCACAGATACGCAGTATTTT
TRBV25-1,TRBJ2-1,NA,NA,CASSWGFEQFF,TGTGCCAGCAGTTGGGGATTTGAGCAGTTCTTC
TRBV29-1,TRBJ1-5,NA,NA,CSAGDSNQPQHF,TGCAGCGCAGGGGATAGCAATCAGCCCCAGCATTTT
TRBV2,TRBJ2-1,NA,NA,CASDLAYSNNEQFF,TGTGCCAGCGACCTAGCTTATTCCAACAATGAGCAGTTCTTC
TRBV7-8,TRBJ1-2,NA,few,CASSTTGYGYTF,TGTGCCAGCAGCACCACAGGGTACGGCTACACCTTC
TRBV7-8,TRBJ2-7,NA,NA,CASRSAPESYEQYF,TGTGCCAGCAGGAGTGCCCCAGAGTCCTACGAGCAGTACTTC
TRBV10-2,TRBJ2-1,TRBD1,NA,CASSDPGTGVDEQFF,TGCGCCAGCAGTGACCCCGGGACAGGGGTCGATGAGCAGTTCTTC
TRBV7-9,TRBJ2-7,TRBD1,NA,CATGQAQYYEQYF,TGTGCCACTGGACAGGCCCAGTATTACGAGCAGTACTTC
TRBV7-9,TRBJ1-4,NA,NA,CASSLKGRYEKLFF,TGTGCCAGCAGCTTAAAGGGGCGCTATGAAAAACTGTTTTTT